One and the same sample provided the 22 T cell receptor beta chains below, sequenced in a study of cytomegalovirus exposure and HLA in healthy donors. The data were produced by immunoSEQ multiplex PCR, yet TCRdb's version contains in-frame clones alone and is incomplete. Of approximately 140,000 clones listed, 88% are singletons. The sequencing input was PBMCs. These receptors were obtained from a woman under 30 in good health and CMV-seropositive.

This chain uses TRBV30 with TRBJ2-5; no definite D call. The germline V gene encodes CDR1 GTSNPN and CDR2 SVGIG (reference sequence). There are 12 residues in the CDR3. V dropped 0 bases and J dropped 3 bases, with 5 bases sitting between them. The CDR3 sequence: CAWSVHKETQYF. DNA for the CDR3: TGTGCCTGGAGTGTGCACAAAGAGACCCAGTACTTC.

The gene calls are TRBV7-9 and TRBJ2-3; D is ambiguous. The CDR3 contains 13 residues. V shed 3 bases and J shed 2 bases, with 6 bases lying between them. The germline V gene has CDR1 SEHNR and CDR2 FQNEAQ (reference sequence). The CDR3 nucleotides are TGTGCCAGCAGCTTGGGCCTCACAGATACGCAGTATTTT. This codes for CASSLGLTDTQYF.

CDR3 sequence: CASSLTGRGYF. CDR3 DNA sequence: TGTGCCAGCAGCTTAACAGGCCGTGGGTACTTC. V is TRBV11-3 and J is TRBJ2-7, with TRBD1 as a possible D gene (5 bases). Germline CDR1 and CDR2: SGHNT and YENEEA. The CDR3 extends over 11 amino acids. Trimming took off 2 bases at V and 12 bases at J, with 11 bases between the two ends.

The gene calls are TRBV5-1 and TRBJ2-2; D not resolved. CDR3 size: 12 residues. V dropped 2 bases and J dropped 6 bases, with 5 bases sitting between them. Germline lookup yields CDR1 SGHRS and CDR2 YFSETQ. The CDR3 DNA sequence: TGCGCCAGCAGCTTTATCTCCGGGGAGCTGTTTTTT. Its translation is CASSFISGELFF.

This chain joins TRBV7-8 and TRBJ2-5; 14 positions match TRBD2. Germline CDR1 SGHVS, CDR2 FQNEAQ. Trimming took 1 base from V and 5 from J; bases not matched to a gene: 6. This CDR3 is built from 17 residues. The CDR3 sequence: CASSLDGLAGGFETQYF. CDR3 nucleotide sequence: TGTGCCAGCAGCTTAGACGGACTAGCGGGGGGTTTCGAGACCCAGTACTTC.

The genes are TRBV19 and TRBJ1-1, with a possible D match to TRBD1 (6 bases). V was shortened by 0 bases and J by 5 bases, with 13 bases between the two germline ends. CDR3 size: 15 residues. CDR1 is LNHDA, CDR2 SQIVND, per germline (reference sequence). DNA for the CDR3: TGTGCCAGTAGTATAGAAGCAGGGGTTCGGACTGAAGCTTTCTTT. This codes for CASSIEAGVRTEAFF.

This CDR3 is CASSDSSGTGGGYTF. CDR3 sequence (DNA): TGTGCCAGCAGTGACTCCTCCGGGACAGGGGGAGGCTACACCTTC. V and J are TRBV2 and TRBJ1-2; 11 bases agree with TRBD1. The V segment lost 3 bases and the J segment 8 bases; nucleotides outside the gene matches: 8. The germline CDR1 and CDR2 sequences are SNHLY and FYNNEI. The CDR3 length is 15 residues. Based on the CDR3 plus reference TRBV2 and TRBJ1-2, the full variable domain is EPEVTQTPSHQVTQMGQEVILRCVPISNHLYFYWYRQILGQKVEFLVSFYNNEISEKSEIFDDQFSVERPDGSNFTLKIRSTKLEDSAMYFCASSDSSGTGGGYTFGSGTRLTVV.

The chain is built from TRBV29-1 and TRBJ1-2; D is uncertain. Germline assignment: CDR1 SQVTM and CDR2 ANQGSEA. Deletions cut 6 bases from V and 2 bases from J, with 7 bases between. The CDR3 has 11 amino acids. The CDR3 loop reads CSVENNYGYTF. The CDR3 DNA follows: TGCAGCGTCGAGAACAACTATGGCTACACCTTC.

The rearrangement links TRBV28 to TRBJ2-5, with 7 bases identical to TRBD1. The CDR3 totals 13 residues. The germline gives CDR1 MDHEN, CDR2 SYDVKM. With V trimmed by 6 bases and J by 6 bases, 7 bases remained unmatched. CDR3 nucleotide sequence: TGTGCCAGCAGCCGAGACAGGGAAAAGACCCAGTACTTC. Its protein is CASSRDREKTQYF.

The chain is built from TRBV19 and TRBJ1-1, with D possibly TRBD1 on 5 matching bases. CDR1 and CDR2 from the germline V gene are LNHDA and SQIVND (reference sequence). The CDR3 has 15 amino acids. With 3 bases removed from V and 5 bases from J, the gap between germline ends came to 16 bases. The CDR3 bases are TGTGCCAGTAGTATCGTAGCGACGGGGGGGACTGAAGCTTTCTTT. This sequence encodes CASSIVATGGTEAFF.

The genes are TRBV20-1 and TRBJ2-3; D is undetermined. Germline V CDR1 and CDR2: DFQATT, SNEGSKA (reference sequence). V dropped 3 bases and J dropped 2 bases, with 3 bases sitting between them. The CDR3 extends over 11 amino acids. CDR3 DNA: TGCAGTGCTAGTCACACAGATACGCAGTATTTT. Its protein is CSASHTDTQYF.

This chain joins TRBV11-2 and TRBJ2-3; possible D gene TRBD1, 6 bases. The V and J ends lost 1 base and 8 bases respectively, with 7 bases between them. Germline CDR1 is SGHAT and CDR2 is FQNNGV. The CDR3 is made up of 12 amino acids. The CDR3 region is CASSLVGATQYF. The CDR3, as DNA: TGTGCCAGCAGCTTAGTGGGGGCTACGCAGTATTTT. The entire variable domain, with the rest obtained from reference TRBV11-2 and TRBJ2-3, is as follows: EAGVAQSPRYKIIEKRQSVAFWCNPISGHATLYWYQQILGQGPKLLIQFQNNGVVDDSQLPKDRFSAERLKGVDSTLKIQPAKLEDSAVYLCASSLVGATQYFGPGTRLTVL.

This clone was detected a few times. V and J are TRBV4-3 and TRBJ1-4, with TRBD1 identical over 10 bases. The V and J ends lost 1 base and 4 bases, in that order; junction bases with no gene match: 3. This CDR3 region has 16 residues. Germline values: CDR1 LGHNA, CDR2 YSLEER. DNA for the CDR3: TGCGCCAGCAGCCAAGCAGGGGACAGGGGTAATGAAAAACTGTTTTTT. This translates into CASSQAGDRGNEKLFF.

CDR3 DNA sequence: TGTGCCAGCAGTCCCGGAGAATATGGCTACACCTTC. It specifies CASSPGEYGYTF. The chain combines TRBV28 with TRBJ1-2; no definite D call. Germline CDR1 MDHEN, CDR2 SYDVKM. The V and J ends lost 5 bases and 5 bases respectively, with 9 bases between them. This CDR3 has 12 amino acids.

The rearrangement links TRBV11-2 to TRBJ2-7; TRBD2 aligns across 12 bases. Per the germline V gene, CDR1 is SGHAT and CDR2 is FQNNGV. The CDR3 runs 19 residues. Germline trimming cut 2 bases from V and 2 bases from J; bases unmatched to any gene: 13. This CDR3 reads CASSLRWTSGNMIPYEQYF. CDR3 sequence (DNA): TGTGCCAGCAGCTTAAGGTGGACTAGCGGGAATATGATCCCCTACGAGCAGTACTTC.

V gene TRBV6-5 combines with J gene TRBJ2-1; D is unclear. Germline lookup yields CDR1 MNHEY and CDR2 SVGAGI. This CDR3 contains 14 residues. Trimming stripped 5 bases from V and 10 bases from J, with 18 bases between. Written as DNA, the CDR3 is TGTGCCAGCAGTCCTACTATCAAGCGCTCCGAGCAGTTCTTC. The encoded protein is CASSPTIKRSEQFF.

This chain uses TRBV7-2 with TRBJ1-5, with TRBD1 as a possible D gene (5 bases). Trimming pared 3 bases from V and 2 bases from J, leaving 14 bases between. CDR1 is SGHTA, CDR2 FQGNSA, per germline. The CDR3 totals 16 residues. The CDR3 DNA reads TGTGCCAGCAGCTTTGGTCGGGGGACGGGCAATCAGCCCCAGCATTTT. Translated, it gives CASSFGRGTGNQPQHF.

This sequence joins TRBV2 and TRBJ1-5, with D tentatively TRBD1 (5 bases). The CDR3 has 18 residues. V lost 6 bases and J 0 bases, leaving 21 bases between the germline ends. In germline, CDR1 is SNHLY, CDR2 FYNNEI. CDR3 DNA: TGTGCCAGCAGCCTATACCCCGGGACTCGATATAGCAATCAGCCCCAGCATTTT. It codes for CASSLYPGTRYSNQPQHF.

As to this clone: A read error may account for a junction end that differs from germline. This chain connects TRBV7-7 to TRBJ2-6; TRBD1 is a possible D gene (5 bases). The CDR3 has 17 residues. Germline lookup yields CDR1 SSHAT and CDR2 FNYEAQ (reference sequence). The CDR3 is CASSARVSDSGANVLTF. CDR3 coding DNA: TGTGCTAGCAGCGCCAGGGTATCCGACTCTGGGGCCAACGTCCTGACTTTC. Together with reference TRBV7-7 and TRBJ2-6, the CDR3 gives the full variable domain: GAGVSQSPRYKVTKRGQDVTLRCDPISSHATLYWYQQALGQGPEFLTYFNYEAQPDKSGLPSDRFSAERPEGSISTLTIQRTEQRDSAMYRCASSARVSDSGANVLTFGAGSRLTVL.

The rearrangement uses TRBV7-8 and TRBJ1-2; D may be TRBD1 (5 bases). CDR1 and CDR2 (germline): SGHVS, FQNEAQ. V dropped 1 base and J dropped 10 bases, with 13 bases sitting between them. The CDR3 is 13 amino acids. CDR3 residues: CASSLGRGPYYTF. CDR3 coding DNA: TGTGCCAGCAGCTTAGGGAGGGGACCTTACTACACCTTC.

CDR3 bases: TGTGCCAGCAGCTTGGGGTCTAGCGGCAACAATGAGCAGTTCTTC. Encoded protein: CASSLGSSGNNEQFF. The chain joins TRBV5-5 to TRBJ2-1, with 7 bases aligning to TRBD2. V dropped 0 bases and J dropped 5; count of bases not matched to a gene: 5. The CDR3 is 15 amino acids. Looked up from germline, CDR1 is SGHKS and CDR2 is YYEKEE (reference sequence).

This clone was found once. V and J are TRBV7-9 and TRBJ2-2; D gene uncertain. The CDR3 covers 13 residues. The V end was cut by 5 bases, the J end by 0 bases, with 4 bases between. Germline-derived CDR1 and CDR2 are SEHNR and FQNEAQ (reference sequence). CDR3 residues: CASSRSNTGELFF. In nucleotides, the CDR3 is TGTGCCAGCAGCCGTTCGAACACCGGGGAGCTGTTTTTT.